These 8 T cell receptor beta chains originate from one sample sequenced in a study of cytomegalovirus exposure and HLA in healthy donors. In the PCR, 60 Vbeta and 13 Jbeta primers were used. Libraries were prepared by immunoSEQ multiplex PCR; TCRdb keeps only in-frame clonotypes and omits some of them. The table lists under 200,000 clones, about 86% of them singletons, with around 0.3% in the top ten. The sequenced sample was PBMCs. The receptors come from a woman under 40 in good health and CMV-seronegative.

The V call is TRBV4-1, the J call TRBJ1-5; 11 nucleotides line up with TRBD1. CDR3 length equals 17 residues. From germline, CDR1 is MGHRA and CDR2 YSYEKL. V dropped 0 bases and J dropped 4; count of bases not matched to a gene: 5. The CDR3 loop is CASSQDRGQGENQPQHF. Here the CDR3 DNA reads TGCGCCAGCAGCCAAGATAGGGGACAGGGGGAAAATCAGCCCCAGCATTTT.

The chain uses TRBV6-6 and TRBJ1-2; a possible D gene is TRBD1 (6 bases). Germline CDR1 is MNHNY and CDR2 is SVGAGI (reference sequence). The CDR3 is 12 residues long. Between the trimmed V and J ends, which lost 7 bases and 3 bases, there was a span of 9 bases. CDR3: CASKGEYYGYTF. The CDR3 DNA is TGTGCCAGCAAGGGGGAGTACTATGGCTACACCTTC.

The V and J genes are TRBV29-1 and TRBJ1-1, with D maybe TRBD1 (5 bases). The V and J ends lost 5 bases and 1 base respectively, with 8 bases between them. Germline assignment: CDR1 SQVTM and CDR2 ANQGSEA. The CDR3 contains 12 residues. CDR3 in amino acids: CSVITGNTEAFF. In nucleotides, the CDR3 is TGCAGCGTTATTACAGGGAACACTGAAGCTTTCTTT.

As DNA, the CDR3 is TGTGCCAGCAGCTTATCTATTGGCACAGATACGCAGTATTTT. Amino acids: CASSLSIGTDTQYF. The chain joins TRBV7-9 to TRBJ2-3; D is unresolved. Germline V CDR1 and CDR2: SEHNR, FQNEAQ (reference sequence). Trimming stripped 2 bases from V and 1 base from J, with 7 bases between. The CDR3 contains 14 residues.

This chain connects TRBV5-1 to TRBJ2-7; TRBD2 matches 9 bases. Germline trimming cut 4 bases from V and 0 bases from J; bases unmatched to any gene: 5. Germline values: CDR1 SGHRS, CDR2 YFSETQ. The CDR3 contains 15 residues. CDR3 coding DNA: TGCGCCAGCAGCGCTAGCGGGACCGTCTCCTACGAGCAGTACTTC. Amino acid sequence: CASSASGTVSYEQYF.

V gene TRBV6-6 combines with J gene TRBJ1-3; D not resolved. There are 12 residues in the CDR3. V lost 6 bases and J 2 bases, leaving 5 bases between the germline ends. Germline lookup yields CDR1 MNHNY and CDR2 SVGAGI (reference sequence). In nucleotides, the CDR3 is TGTGCCAGCAGGTATACTGGAAACACCATATATTTT. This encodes CASRYTGNTIYF.

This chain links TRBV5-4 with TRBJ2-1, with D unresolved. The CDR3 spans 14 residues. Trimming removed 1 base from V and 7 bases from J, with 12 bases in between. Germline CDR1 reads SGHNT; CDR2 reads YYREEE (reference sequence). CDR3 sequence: CASSLPTGGNEQFF. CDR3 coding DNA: TGTGCCAGCAGCTTGCCAACTGGCGGAAATGAGCAGTTCTTC.

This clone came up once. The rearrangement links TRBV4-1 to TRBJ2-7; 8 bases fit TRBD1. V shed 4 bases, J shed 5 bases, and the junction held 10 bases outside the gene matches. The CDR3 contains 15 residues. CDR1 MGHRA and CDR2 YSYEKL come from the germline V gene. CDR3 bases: TGCGCCAGCAGCCCTTCCCTGACAGGGGAGGACGAGCAGTACTTC. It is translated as CASSPSLTGEDEQYF.